One T cell receptor (beta chain) is described in this entry. Its antigen is still unknown. Germline V gives CDR1 SGHDT, CDR2 YYEEEE. The ends lost 2 bases at V and 4 bases at J; junction bases unmatched: 5. This CDR3 has 15 amino acids. The data are from a study of cytomegalovirus exposure and HLA in healthy donors. In the PCR, 60 Vbeta and 13 Jbeta primers were used. Profiled with immunoSEQ multiplex PCR; TCRdb holds only in-frame clones, not every one. This sample's table has approximately 150,000 clones. Study findings and constraints: Researchers reportedly found TCR beta sequences accurately predicted most subjects' HLA-A and HLA-B alleles.

The chain joins TRBV5-6 to TRBJ2-5, with TRBD2 matching 10 bases. This TCR was sampled from a woman aged 18-35 years in good health and CMV-seronegative. Sample: PBMCs. CDR3 residues: CASSFLAGDLETQYF. CDR3 nucleotides: TGTGCCAGCAGCTTCCTAGCGGGAGATTTAGAGACCCAGTACTTC.